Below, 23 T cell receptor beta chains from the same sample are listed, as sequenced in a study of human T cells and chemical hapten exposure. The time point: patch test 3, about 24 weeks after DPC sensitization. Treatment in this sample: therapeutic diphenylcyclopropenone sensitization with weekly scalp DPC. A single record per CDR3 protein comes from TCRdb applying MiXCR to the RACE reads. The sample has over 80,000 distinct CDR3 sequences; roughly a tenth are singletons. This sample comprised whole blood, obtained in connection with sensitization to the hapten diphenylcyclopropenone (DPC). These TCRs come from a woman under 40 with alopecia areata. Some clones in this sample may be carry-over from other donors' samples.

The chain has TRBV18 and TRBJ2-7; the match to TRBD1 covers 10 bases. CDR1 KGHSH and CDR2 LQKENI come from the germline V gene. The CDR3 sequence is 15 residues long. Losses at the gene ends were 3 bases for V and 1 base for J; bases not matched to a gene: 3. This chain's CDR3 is CASSPDRGTSYEQYF. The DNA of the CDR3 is TGTGCCAGCTCACCGGACAGGGGGACGTCCTACGAGCAGTACTTC.

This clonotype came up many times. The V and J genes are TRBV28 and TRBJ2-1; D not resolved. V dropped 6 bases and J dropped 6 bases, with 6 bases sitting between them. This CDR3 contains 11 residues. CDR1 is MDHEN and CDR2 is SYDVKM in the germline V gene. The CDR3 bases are TGTGCCAGCAGCGTCGGCAATGAGCAGTTCTTC. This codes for CASSVGNEQFF.

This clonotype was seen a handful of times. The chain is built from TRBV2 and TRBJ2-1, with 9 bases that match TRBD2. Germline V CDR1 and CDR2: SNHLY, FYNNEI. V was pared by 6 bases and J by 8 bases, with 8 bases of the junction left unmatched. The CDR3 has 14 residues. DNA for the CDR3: TGTGCCAGCAGGGACGGACTAGCGCGTTATGAGCAGTTCTTC. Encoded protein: CASRDGLARYEQFF.

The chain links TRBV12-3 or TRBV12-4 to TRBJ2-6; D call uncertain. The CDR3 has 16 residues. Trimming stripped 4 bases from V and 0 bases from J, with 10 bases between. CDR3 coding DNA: TGTGCCAGCAGTTACCTAGTACGCTCTGGGGCCAACGTCCTGACTTTC. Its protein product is CASSYLVRSGANVLTF.

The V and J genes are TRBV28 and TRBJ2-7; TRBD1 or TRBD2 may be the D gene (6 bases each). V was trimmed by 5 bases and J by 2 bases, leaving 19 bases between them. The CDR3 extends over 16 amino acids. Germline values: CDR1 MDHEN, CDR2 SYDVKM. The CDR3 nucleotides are TGTGCCAGCAGTAAGGCCCTGGCCGGGGGCGCCTACGAGCAGTACTTC. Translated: CASSKALAGGAYEQYF.

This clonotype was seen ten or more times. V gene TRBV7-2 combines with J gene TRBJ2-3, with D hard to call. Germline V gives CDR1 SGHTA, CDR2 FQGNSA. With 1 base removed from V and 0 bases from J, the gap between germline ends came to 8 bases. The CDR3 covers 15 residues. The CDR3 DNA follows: TGTGCCAGCAGCTTAGGTCGCGGCAGCACAGATACGCAGTATTTT. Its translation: CASSLGRGSTDTQYF. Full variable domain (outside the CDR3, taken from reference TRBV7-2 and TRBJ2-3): GAGVSQSPSNKVTEKGKDVELRCDPISGHTALYWYRQSLGQGLEFLIYFQGNSAPDKSGLPSDRFSAERTGGSVSTLTIQRTQQEDSAVYLCASSLGRGSTDTQYFGPGTRLTVL.

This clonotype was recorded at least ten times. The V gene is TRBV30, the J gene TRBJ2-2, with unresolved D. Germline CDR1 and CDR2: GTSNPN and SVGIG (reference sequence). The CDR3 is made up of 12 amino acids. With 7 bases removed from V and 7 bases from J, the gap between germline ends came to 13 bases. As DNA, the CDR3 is TGTGCCTCGTACCCCTCTCGCGGGGAGCTGTTTTTT. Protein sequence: CASYPSRGELFF.

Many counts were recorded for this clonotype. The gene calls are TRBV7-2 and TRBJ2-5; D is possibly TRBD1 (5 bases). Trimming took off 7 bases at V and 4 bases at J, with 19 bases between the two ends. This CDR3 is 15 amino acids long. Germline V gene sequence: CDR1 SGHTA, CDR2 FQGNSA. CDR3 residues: CASTLGAGKGETQYF. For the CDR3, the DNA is TGTGCCAGCACCTTGGGCGCAGGGAAAGGAGAGACCCAGTACTTC.

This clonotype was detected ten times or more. The CDR3 protein is CASSLAGMTSLPGANVLTF. The CDR3 region has the DNA TGTGCCAGCAGCTTAGCAGGAATGACAAGCCTACCTGGGGCCAACGTCCTGACTTTC. V gene TRBV7-2 combines with J gene TRBJ2-6; D is unclear. V lost 0 bases to trimming and J lost 2 bases, with 17 bases between them. Germline-derived CDR1 and CDR2 are SGHTA and FQGNSA. This CDR3 comprises 19 residues.

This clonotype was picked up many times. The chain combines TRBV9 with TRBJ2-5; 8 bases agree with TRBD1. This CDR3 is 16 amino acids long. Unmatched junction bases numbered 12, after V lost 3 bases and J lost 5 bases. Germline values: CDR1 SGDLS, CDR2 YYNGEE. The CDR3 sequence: CASSATWTGKMETQYF. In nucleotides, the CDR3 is TGTGCCAGCAGCGCCACTTGGACAGGGAAGATGGAGACCCAGTACTTC.

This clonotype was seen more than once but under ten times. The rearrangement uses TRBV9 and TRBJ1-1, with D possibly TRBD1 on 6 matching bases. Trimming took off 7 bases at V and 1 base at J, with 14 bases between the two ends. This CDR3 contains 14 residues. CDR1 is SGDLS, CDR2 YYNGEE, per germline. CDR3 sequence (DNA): TGTGCCAGCGGGACCGGACAGTCGAACACTGAAGCTTTCTTT. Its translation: CASGTGQSNTEAFF.

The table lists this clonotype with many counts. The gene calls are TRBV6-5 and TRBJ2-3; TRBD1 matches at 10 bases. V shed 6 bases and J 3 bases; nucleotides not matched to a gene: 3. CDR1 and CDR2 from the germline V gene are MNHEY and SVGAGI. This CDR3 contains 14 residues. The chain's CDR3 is CASSPDRGTDTQYF. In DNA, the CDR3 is TGTGCCAGCAGCCCGGACAGGGGGACAGATACGCAGTATTTT.

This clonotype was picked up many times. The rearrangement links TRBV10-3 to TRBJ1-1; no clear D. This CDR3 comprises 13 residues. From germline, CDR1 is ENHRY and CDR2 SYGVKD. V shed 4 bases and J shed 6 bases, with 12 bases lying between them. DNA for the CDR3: TGTGCCATCAGTGGGGCGCTTGGGGCTGAAGCTTTCTTT. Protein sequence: CAISGALGAEAFF.

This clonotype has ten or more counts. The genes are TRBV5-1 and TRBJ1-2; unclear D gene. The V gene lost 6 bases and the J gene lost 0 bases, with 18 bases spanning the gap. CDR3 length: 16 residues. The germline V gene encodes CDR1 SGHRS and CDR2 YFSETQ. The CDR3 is CASTPKDEGPNYGYTF. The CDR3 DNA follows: TGCGCCAGCACGCCAAAGGACGAAGGCCCTAACTATGGCTACACCTTC. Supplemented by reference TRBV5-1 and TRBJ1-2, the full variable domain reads KAGVTQTPRYLIKTRGQQVTLSCSPISGHRSVSWYQQTPGQGLQFLFEYFSETQRNKGNFPGRFSGRQFSNSRSEMNVSTLELGDSALYLCASTPKDEGPNYGYTFGSGTRLTVV.

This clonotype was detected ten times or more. The CDR3 coding sequence is TGCGCCAGCAGCCAAGAATCAGGGGGCCACACAGATACGCAGTATTTT. Encoded protein: CASSQESGGHTDTQYF. The V call is TRBV4-3, the J call TRBJ2-3; TRBD1 matches 8 bases. Unmatched junction bases numbered 4, after V lost 0 bases and J lost 2 bases. Germline CDR1 reads LGHNA; CDR2 reads YSLEER. The CDR3 extends over 16 amino acids.

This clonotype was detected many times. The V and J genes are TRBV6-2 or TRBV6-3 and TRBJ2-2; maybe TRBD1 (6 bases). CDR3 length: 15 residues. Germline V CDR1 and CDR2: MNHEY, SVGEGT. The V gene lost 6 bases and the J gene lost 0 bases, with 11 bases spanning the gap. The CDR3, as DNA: TGTGCCAGCAGAACCGGGACAACGAACACCGGGGAGCTGTTTTTT. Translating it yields CASRTGTTNTGELFF.

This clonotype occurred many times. The CDR3 spells CASSVSGDTQYF. CDR3 coding DNA: TGTGCCAGCAGCGTTAGTGGAGATACGCAGTATTTT. V and J are TRBV7-2 and TRBJ2-3; D unclear. This CDR3 has 12 residues. Trimming shortened V by 5 bases and J by 5 bases, and 8 bases separated the two germline ends. Germline values: CDR1 SGHTA, CDR2 FQGNSA.

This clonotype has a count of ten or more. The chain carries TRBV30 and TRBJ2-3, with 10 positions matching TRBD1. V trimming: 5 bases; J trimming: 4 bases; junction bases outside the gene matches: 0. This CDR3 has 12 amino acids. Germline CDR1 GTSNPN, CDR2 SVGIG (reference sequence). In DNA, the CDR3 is TGTGCCTGGGGACAGGGGGCAGATACGCAGTATTTT. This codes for CAWGQGADTQYF. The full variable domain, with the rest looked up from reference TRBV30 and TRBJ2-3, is SQTIHQWPATLVQPVGSPLSLECTVEGTSNPNLYWYRQAAGRGLQLLFYSVGIGQISSEVPQNLSASRPQDRQFILSSKKLLLSDSGFYLCAWGQGADTQYFGPGTRLTVL.

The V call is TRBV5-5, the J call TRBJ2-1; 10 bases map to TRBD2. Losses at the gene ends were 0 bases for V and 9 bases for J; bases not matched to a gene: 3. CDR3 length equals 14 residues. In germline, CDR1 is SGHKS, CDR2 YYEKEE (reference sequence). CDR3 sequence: CASSLASGRTEQFF. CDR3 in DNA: TGTGCCAGCAGCTTGGCTAGCGGGAGAACTGAGCAGTTCTTC.

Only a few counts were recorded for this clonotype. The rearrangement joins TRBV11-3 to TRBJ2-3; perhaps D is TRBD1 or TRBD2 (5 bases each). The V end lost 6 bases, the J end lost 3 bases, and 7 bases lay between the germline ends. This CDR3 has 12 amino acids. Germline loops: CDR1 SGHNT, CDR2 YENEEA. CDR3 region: CASRGETDTQYF. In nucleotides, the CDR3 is TGTGCCAGCAGAGGGGAGACAGATACGCAGTATTTT.

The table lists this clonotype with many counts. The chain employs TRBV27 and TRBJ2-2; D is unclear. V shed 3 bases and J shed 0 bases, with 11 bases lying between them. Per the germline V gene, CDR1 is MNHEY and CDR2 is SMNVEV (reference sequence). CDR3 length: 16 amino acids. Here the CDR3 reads CASSFRLVPNTGELFF. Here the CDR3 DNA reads TGTGCCAGCAGTTTTCGGCTAGTCCCGAACACCGGGGAGCTGTTTTTT.

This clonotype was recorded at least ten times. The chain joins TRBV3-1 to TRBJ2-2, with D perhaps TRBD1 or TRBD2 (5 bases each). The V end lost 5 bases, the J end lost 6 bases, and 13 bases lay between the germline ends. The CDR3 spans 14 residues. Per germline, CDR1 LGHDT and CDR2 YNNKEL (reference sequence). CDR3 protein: CASSTRDGSGELFF. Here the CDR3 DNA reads TGTGCCAGCAGCACCCGGGACGGCTCCGGGGAGCTGTTTTTT.

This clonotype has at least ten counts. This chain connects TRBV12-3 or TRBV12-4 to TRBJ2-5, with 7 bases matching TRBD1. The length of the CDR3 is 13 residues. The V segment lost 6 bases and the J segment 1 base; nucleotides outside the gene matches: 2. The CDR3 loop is CASRQGLQETQYF. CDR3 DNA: TGTGCCAGCAGACAGGGGCTCCAAGAGACCCAGTACTTC.